The subject of this entry is one T cell receptor (beta chain). CDR1 and CDR2 (germline): MDHEN, SYDVKM. With 3 bases removed from V and 3 bases from J, the gap between germline ends came to 11 bases. CDR3 size: 14 residues. The sample originates from a study of cytomegalovirus exposure and HLA in healthy donors. PCR primers comprised 60 Vbeta and 13 Jbeta primers. Generated by immunoSEQ multiplex PCR, the TCRdb table keeps only in-frame clones and is missing some. The table lists about 64,000 clones, 75% to 80% of them singletons. This TCR came from a young man in good health and CMV-seropositive. V and J are TRBV28 and TRBJ1-1; possibly TRBD1 for D (5 bases). Sequences were obtained from PBMCs. For the CDR3, the DNA is TGTGCCAGCAGTTTTTGGGGGGGGGACACTGAAGCTTTCTTT. It encodes CASSFWGGDTEAFF.